The clone carrying this T cell receptor (beta chain) was counted once. Its target is not known. This sample was included in a study of CD8 T cells in ankylosing spondylitis. Overall study results and limits: Reportedly, significant enrichment of disease-linked clones occurred in matched ankylosing spondylitis synovial fluid. A motif in TCR beta, a set of under ten highly homologous variants, appeared characteristic of ankylosing spondylitis blood.

The TCR beta libraries were generated through quantitative 5'-RACE incorporating molecular barcodes. TCRdb itself ran the 5' RACE reads through MiXCR, one entry per CDR3 protein. The sample consists of 150,000 or so distinct CDR3 sequences, 9.5% to 10% of them appearing once. Trimming pared 7 bases from V and 1 base from J, leaving 14 bases between. Germline V gene data show CDR1 as SGHRS and CDR2 as YFSETQ. The CDR3 runs to 14 residues. The specimen sequenced was blood, either unsorted or a sorted T cell fraction (not recorded which). V and J are TRBV5-1 and TRBJ2-5; possibly TRBD2 for D (6 bases). The sequence came from a female donor with ankylosing spondylitis or in good health (not recorded which). The CDR3 DNA is TGCGCCAGCCAGCCCATGGGACTCCAAGAGACCCAGTACTTC. This sequence encodes CASQPMGLQETQYF. Complete variable domain (other parts from reference TRBV5-1 and TRBJ2-5): KAGVTQTPRYLIKTRGQQVTLSCSPISGHRSVSWYQQTPGQGLQFLFEYFSETQRNKGNFPGRFSGRQFSNSRSEMNVSTLELGDSALYLCASQPMGLQETQYFGPGTRLLVL.